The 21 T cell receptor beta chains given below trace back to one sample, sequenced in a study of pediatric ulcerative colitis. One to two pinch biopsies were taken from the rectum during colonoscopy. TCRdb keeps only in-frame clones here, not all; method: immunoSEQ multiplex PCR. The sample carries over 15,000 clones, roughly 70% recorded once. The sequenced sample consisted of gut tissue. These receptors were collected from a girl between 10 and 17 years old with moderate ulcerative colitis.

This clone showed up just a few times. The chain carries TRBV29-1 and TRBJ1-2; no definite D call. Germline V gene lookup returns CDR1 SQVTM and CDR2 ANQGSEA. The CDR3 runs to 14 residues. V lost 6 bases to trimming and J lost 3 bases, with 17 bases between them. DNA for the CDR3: TGCAGCGTCCTAGGTCGCGGGAGAGACTATGGCTACACCTTC. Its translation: CSVLGRGRDYGYTF.

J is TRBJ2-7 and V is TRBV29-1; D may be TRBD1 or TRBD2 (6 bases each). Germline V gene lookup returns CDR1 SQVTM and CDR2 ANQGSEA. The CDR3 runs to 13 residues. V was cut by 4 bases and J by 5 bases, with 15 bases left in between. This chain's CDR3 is CSVVEQGGHEQYF. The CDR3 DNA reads TGCAGCGTTGTGGAACAGGGAGGTCACGAGCAGTACTTC.

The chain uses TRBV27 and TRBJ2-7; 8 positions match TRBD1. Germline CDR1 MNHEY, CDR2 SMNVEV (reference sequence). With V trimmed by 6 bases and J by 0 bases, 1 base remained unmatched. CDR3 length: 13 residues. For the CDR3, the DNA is TGTGCCAGCAGGGACAGGGACTCCTACGAGCAGTACTTC. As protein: CASRDRDSYEQYF.

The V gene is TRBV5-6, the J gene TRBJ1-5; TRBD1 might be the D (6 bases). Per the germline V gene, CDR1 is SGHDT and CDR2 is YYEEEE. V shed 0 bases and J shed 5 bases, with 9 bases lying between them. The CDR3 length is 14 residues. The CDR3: CASSLGTAYQPQHF. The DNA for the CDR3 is TGTGCCAGCAGCTTGGGGACAGCCTATCAGCCCCAGCATTTT.

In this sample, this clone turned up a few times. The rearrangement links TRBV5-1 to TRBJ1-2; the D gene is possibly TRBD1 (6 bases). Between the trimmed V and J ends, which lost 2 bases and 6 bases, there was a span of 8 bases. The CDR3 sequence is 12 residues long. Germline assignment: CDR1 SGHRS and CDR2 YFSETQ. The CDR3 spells CASSFRQDGYTF. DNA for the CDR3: TGCGCCAGCAGCTTTAGACAGGATGGCTACACCTTC. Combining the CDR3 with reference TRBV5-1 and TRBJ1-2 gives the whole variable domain KAGVTQTPRYLIKTRGQQVTLSCSPISGHRSVSWYQQTPGQGLQFLFEYFSETQRNKGNFPGRFSGRQFSNSRSEMNVSTLELGDSALYLCASSFRQDGYTFGSGTRLTVV.

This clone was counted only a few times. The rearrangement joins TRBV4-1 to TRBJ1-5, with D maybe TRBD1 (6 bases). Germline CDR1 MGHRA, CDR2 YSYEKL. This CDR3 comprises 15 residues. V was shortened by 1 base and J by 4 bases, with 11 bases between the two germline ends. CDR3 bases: TGCGCCAGCAGCCAAGGACCAGGGGAGAATCAGCCCCAGCATTTT. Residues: CASSQGPGENQPQHF.

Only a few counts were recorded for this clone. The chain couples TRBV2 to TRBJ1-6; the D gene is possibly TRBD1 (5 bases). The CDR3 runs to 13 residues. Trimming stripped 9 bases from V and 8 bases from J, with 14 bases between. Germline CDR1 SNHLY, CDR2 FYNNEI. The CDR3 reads CASCGGLDSPLHF. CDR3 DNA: TGTGCCAGTTGTGGGGGTTTGGATTCACCCCTCCACTTT.

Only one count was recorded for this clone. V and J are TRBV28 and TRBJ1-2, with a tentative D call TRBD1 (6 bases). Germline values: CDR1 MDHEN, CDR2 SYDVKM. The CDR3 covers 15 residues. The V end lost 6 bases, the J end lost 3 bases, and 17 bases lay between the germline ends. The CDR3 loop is CASSTATGSDYGYTF. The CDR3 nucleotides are TGTGCCAGCAGCACCGCGACAGGTTCCGACTATGGCTACACCTTC.

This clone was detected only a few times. The CDR3: CASSFGLAGREQYF. DNA for the CDR3: TGTGCCAGCAGCTTCGGACTAGCGGGTCGCGAGCAGTACTTC. The gene calls are TRBV11-2 and TRBJ2-7, with 11 bases matching TRBD2. J gave up 6 bases and V 3 bases, and 4 bases lay outside the gene matches. Germline-derived CDR1 and CDR2 are SGHAT and FQNNGV. This CDR3 is 14 amino acids long.

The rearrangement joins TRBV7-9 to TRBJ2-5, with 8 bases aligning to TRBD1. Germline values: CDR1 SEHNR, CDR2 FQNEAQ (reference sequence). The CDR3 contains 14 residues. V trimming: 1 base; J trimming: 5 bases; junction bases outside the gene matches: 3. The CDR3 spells CASSLGTGSETQYF. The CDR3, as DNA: TGTGCCAGCAGCTTAGGGACAGGGTCGGAGACCCAGTACTTC.

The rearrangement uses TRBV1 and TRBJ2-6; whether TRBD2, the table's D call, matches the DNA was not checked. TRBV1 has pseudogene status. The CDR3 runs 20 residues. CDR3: CTSSQPTGTSGMDGANVLTF. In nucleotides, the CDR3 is TGCACCAGCAGCCAGCCCACCGGGACTAGCGGGATGGATGGGGCCAACGTCCTGACTTTC.

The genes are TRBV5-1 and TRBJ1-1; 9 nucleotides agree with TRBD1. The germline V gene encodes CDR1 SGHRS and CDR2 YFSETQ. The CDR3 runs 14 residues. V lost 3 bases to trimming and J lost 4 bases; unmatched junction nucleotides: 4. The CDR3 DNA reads TGCGCCAGCAGCTGGACAGGGGCCACCACTGAAGCTTTCTTT. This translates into CASSWTGATTEAFF.

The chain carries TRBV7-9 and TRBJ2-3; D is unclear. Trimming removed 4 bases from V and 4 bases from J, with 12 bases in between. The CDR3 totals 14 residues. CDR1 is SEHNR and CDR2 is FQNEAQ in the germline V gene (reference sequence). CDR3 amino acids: CASSSDGLPDTQYF. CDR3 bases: TGTGCCAGCAGCTCCGACGGCCTCCCAGATACGCAGTATTTT.

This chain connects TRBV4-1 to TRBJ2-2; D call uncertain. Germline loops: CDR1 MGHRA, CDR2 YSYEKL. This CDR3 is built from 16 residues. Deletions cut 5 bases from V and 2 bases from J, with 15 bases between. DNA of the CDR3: TGCGCCAGCAGCTCGTACGTAGGCAGTAACACCGGGGAGCTGTTTTTT. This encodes CASSSYVGSNTGELFF.

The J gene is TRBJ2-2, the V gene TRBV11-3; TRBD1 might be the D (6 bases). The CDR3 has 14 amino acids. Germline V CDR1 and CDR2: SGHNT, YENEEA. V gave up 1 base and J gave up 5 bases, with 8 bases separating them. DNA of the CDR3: TGTGCCAGCAGCTTAGGAGGGGGTACCGGGGAGCTGTTTTTT. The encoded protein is CASSLGGGTGELFF.

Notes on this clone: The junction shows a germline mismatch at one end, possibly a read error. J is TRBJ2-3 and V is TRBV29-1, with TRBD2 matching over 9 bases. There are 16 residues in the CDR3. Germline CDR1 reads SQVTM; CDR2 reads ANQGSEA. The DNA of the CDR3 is TGCAGCGTCGAAGTTAGGCTAGCGGGGAGCACAGATACGCAGTATTTT. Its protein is CSVEVRLAGSTDTQYF.

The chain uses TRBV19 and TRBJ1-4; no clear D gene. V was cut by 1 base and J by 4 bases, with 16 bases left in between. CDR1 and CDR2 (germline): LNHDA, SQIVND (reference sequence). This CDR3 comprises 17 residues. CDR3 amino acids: CASSIVTSRRNNEKLFF. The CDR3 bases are TGTGCCAGTAGTATAGTTACAAGCCGGCGGAATAATGAAAAACTGTTTTTT.

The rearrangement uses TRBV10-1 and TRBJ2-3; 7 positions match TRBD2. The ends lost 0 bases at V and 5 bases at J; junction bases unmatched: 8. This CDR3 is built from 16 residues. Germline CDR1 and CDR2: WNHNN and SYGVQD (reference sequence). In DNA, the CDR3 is TGCGCCAGCAGTGAGTCCGGCGGGAGAGGCAGAGATACGCAGTATTTT. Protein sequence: CASSESGGRGRDTQYF.

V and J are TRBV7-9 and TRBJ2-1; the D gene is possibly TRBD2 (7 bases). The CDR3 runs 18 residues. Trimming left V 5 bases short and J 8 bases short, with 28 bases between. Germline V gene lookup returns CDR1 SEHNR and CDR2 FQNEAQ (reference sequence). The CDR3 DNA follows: TGTGCCAGCAGCAGGGGGAGACTAGCCCCAACGATTAGGGATGAGCAGTTCTTC. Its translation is CASSRGRLAPTIRDEQFF.

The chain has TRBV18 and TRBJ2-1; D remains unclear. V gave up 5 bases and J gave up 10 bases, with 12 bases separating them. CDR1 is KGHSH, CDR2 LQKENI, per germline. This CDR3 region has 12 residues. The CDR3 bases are TGTGCCAGCTCAGGGCCAGGCAGGGAGCAGTTCTTC. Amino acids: CASSGPGREQFF.

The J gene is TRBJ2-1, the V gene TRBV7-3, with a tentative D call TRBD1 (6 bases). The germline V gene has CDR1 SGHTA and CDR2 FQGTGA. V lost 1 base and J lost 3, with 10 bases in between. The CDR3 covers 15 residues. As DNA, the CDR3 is TGTGCCAGCAGCTTAAATCAGGGGATCTACAATGAGCAGTTCTTC. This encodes CASSLNQGIYNEQFF.